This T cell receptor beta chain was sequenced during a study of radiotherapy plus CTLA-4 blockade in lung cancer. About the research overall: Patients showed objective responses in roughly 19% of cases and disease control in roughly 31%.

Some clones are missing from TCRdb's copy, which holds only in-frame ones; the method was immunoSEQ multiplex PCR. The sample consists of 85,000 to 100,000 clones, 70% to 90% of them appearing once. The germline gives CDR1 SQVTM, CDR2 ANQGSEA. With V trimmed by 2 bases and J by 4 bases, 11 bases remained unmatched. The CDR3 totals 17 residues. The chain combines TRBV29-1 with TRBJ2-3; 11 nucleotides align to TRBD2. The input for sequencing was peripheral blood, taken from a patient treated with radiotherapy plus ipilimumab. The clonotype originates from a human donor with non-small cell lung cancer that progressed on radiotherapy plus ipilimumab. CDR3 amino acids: CSVEPPRASGRPDTQYF. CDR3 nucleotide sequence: TGCAGCGTTGAACCTCCCCGGGCTAGCGGGAGGCCAGATACGCAGTATTTT.